These 15 T cell receptor delta chains share one sample of origin, sequenced in a study of DNA immune sequencing with unique molecular identifiers. Primers for all 8 TRDV and 4 TRDJ genes amplified genomic DNA in 32-plex. In 3 barcoding PCR cycles, molecules received a 12-nucleotide UMI, then adapter PCR followed. TCRdb fed the multiplex PCR reads into CATT to redo clone calling. The sample carries about 2,200 delta-chain clones, roughly 11% recorded once. Sequences were obtained from gamma-delta T cells enriched from blood buffy coat, or unenriched PBMCs (not recorded which). The receptors were sampled from a human donor in good health.

This chain links TRAV29/DV5 with TRDJ1; D is possibly TRDD3 (5 bases). Because TCRdb records no J gene, it was assigned here through a match of the DNA to germline. CDR1 and CDR2 (germline): NSMFDY, ISSIKDK. V was cut by 3 bases and J by 0 bases, with 21 bases left in between. The CDR3 is 17 amino acids. The CDR3 DNA is TGTGCAGCAAACCCAATCGACCGGGGACCTAACACCGATAAACTCATCTTT. As protein: CAANPIDRGPNTDKLIF. The full variable domain, with the rest looked up from reference TRAV29/DV5 and TRDJ1, is DQQVKQNSPSLSVQEGRISILNCDYTNSMFDYFLWYKKYPAEGPTFLISISSIKDKNEDGRFTVFLNKSAKHLSLHIVPSQPGDSAVYFCAANPIDRGPNTDKLIFGKGTRVTVEP.

This clone was picked up a small number of times. A far more abundant clone sits one base away, making this likely a read error. The same CDR3 also results from other DNA sequences found in this sample. The V and J genes are TRDV2 and TRDJ1; D unclear. Deletions cut 0 bases from V and 3 bases from J, with 22 bases between. The V gene's germline CDR1 is GEAIGNYY and CDR2 EKD. This CDR3 spans 18 amino acids. The CDR3 reads CACDTVPTALAVSDKLIF. In DNA, the CDR3 is TGTGCCTGTGACACCGTTCCAACTGCGTTGGCAGTTTCCGATAAACTCATCTTT.

This clone was counted a few times. This sequence is one base from a far larger clone and is likely a read error. The CDR3 DNA is TGTGCCTGTGACATTTTGTGGGATACGGGGGGCGAGACCGATAAACTCATCTTT. Encoded protein: CACDILWDTGGETDKLIF. V and J are TRDV2 and TRDJ1; 8 nucleotides match TRDD3. The CDR3 extends over 18 amino acids. V trimming: 2 bases; J trimming: 2 bases; junction bases outside the gene matches: 15. Germline values: CDR1 GEAIGNYY, CDR2 EKD.

Of note for this clone: It is likely a read error: a sequence one base away is far more abundant. The J gene is TRDJ1, the V gene TRDV1, with D maybe TRDD3 (7 bases). Because TCRdb records no J gene, it was assigned here through a match of the DNA to germline. In germline, CDR1 is TSWWSYY, CDR2 QGS. V lost 4 bases, J lost 2 bases, and 41 bases lay in between. The CDR3 length is 24 residues. The CDR3 sequence: CALGGYLSSFTRTWGVRRTDKLIF. The CDR3 coding sequence is TGTGCTCTTGGGGGCTATCTCTCTTCCTTTACGCGTACCTGGGGGGTACGGAGGACCGATAAACTCATCTTT.

This clone showed up just a few times. V is TRDV1 and J is TRDJ2; 10 nucleotides align to TRDD3. CDR1 is TSWWSYY and CDR2 is QGS in the germline V gene. This CDR3 spans 21 amino acids. Trimming cost V 3 bases and J 6 bases; bases outside gene matches: 22. CDR3 DNA: TGTGCTCTTGGGGACCAGCGGGCCAGGGGGATACGCAGACCCGGGGCAGCACAACTCTTCTTT. Encoded protein: CALGDQRARGIRRPGAAQLFF.

Worth noting for this clone: A far larger clone is only one base removed, so a read error is likely. The V call is TRDV1, the J call TRDJ1; 8 bases agree with TRDD2. The CDR3 extends over 23 amino acids. Per germline, CDR1 TSWWSYY and CDR2 QGS. The CDR3 DNA reads TGTGCTATTGGGGACCTACCAAGGACTTCCTACGTCCGGGGGGGGACGTACACCGATAAACTCATCTTT. Protein: CAIGDLPRTSYVRGGTYTDKLIF.

This clone was seen a few times. TCRdb has a much larger clone's protein, which differs at residue 12 from the translation of this DNA, likely because of a read error; what is shown is the protein translated from the DNA. The chain carries TRDV2 and TRDJ1; a possible D gene is TRDD3 (5 bases). V lost 3 bases to trimming and J lost 6 bases, with 22 bases between them. Germline CDR1 GEAIGNYY, CDR2 EKD. The CDR3 loop spans 16 amino acids. The CDR3 DNA sequence: TGTGCCTGTGACCCTATTGGGAGATACAGAGCCAATAAACTCATCTTT. Residues: CACDPIGRYRANKLIF.

This clone was found many times. The amino acid sequence in TCRdb belongs to a much larger clone and departs from this DNA's translation at residue 8, likely a sequencing read error; the sequence shown is translated from the DNA. The CDR3 spells CACAQLGVRDDKLIF. The CDR3 region has the DNA TGTGCCTGTGCCCAACTGGGGGTTAGGGACGATAAACTCATCTTT. The chain joins TRDV2 to TRDJ1; 8 bases line up with TRDD3. After removal of 5 bases from V and 4 bases from J, the junction contained 11 bases not matched to a gene. Germline lookup yields CDR1 GEAIGNYY and CDR2 EKD. The CDR3 is made up of 15 amino acids.

As to this clone: One base away lies a much larger clone, so this may be a sequencing read error. The genes are TRDV1 and TRDJ1, with TRDD3 identical over 8 bases. No J gene is reported in TCRdb; it was inferred here by comparing the DNA with germline. The CDR3 runs to 22 residues. V lost 3 bases, J lost 7 bases, and 31 bases stayed unmatched. Germline V lookup: CDR1 TSWWSYY, CDR2 QGS. The CDR3: CALGEPTQPFPDQVLGAIKLIF. CDR3 sequence (DNA): TGTGCTCTTGGGGAGCCAACCCAACCCTTTCCAGACCAAGTACTGGGGGCTATTAAACTCATCTTT.

No call was made for the V gene; the J gene is TRDJ1; the table's D call of TRDD3 was not tested on the DNA. This CDR3 is 21 amino acids long. CDR3 sequence (DNA): TGTGCCTGTGACGCCGCGGGACTGGGGATCCAACAAAGCCGTCACACCGGTAAACTCATCTTT. Translation gives CACDAAGLGIQQSRHTGKLIF.

This clone was picked up a small number of times. The chain has TRDV2 and TRDJ1; 8 bases line up with TRDD3. The length of the CDR3 is 16 residues. Losses at the gene ends were 1 base for V and 1 base for J; bases not matched to a gene: 7. Germline V gene data show CDR1 as GEAIGNYY and CDR2 as EKD. Here the CDR3 reads CACDTLGGYGTDKLIF. The CDR3 nucleotides read TGTGCCTGTGACACGCTGGGGGGATATGGCACCGATAAACTCATCTTT.

Turning to this clone: A read error may explain this, as a much larger clone is one base away. Other nucleotide sequences in the sample specify the same CDR3. The rearrangement links TRDV2 to TRDJ1, with D perhaps TRDD3 (5 bases). Trimming took 1 base from V and 3 from J, leaving 20 bases between them. Germline loops: CDR1 GEAIGNYY, CDR2 EKD. The CDR3 loop spans 17 amino acids. The CDR3 DNA is TGTGCCTGTGACACTCTTAGTAAAGGGGAGGGTGCCGATAAACTCATCTTT. Translation: CACDTLSKGEGADKLIF.

A remark on this clone: One base separates it from a far larger clone, so it is likely a read error. Other DNA sequences in this specimen translate into the identical CDR3. This chain joins TRDV2 and TRDJ3; tentative D call: TRDD3 (5 bases). The CDR3 sequence is 20 residues long. Looked up from germline, CDR1 is GEAIGNYY and CDR2 is EKD. The CDR3 bases are TGTGCCTGTGACACCTTGGGGACCACGAACGGCTCCTGGGACACCCGCCAGATGTTTTTC. This translates into CACDTLGTTNGSWDTRQMFF.

A remark on this clone: Since a far larger clone is one base different, this is likely a read error. This sample includes further DNA sequences coding for the same CDR3. The chain links TRDV2 to TRDJ3; D unclear. The CDR3 runs 19 residues. Germline V gene lookup returns CDR1 GEAIGNYY and CDR2 EKD. Between the trimmed V and J ends, which lost 3 bases and 0 bases, there was a span of 17 bases. The CDR3 is CACDQIKEEPSWDTRQMFF. CDR3 nucleotides: TGTGCCTGTGACCAAATTAAGGAGGAGCCCTCCTGGGACACCCGACAGATGTTTTTC.

The V and J genes are TRDV2 and TRDJ1, with TRDD3 matching over 8 bases. J gave up 0 bases and V 3 bases, and 11 bases lay outside the gene matches. The CDR3 consists of 17 residues. Germline CDR1 reads GEAIGNYY; CDR2 reads EKD. The CDR3 bases are TGTGCCTGTGACCCGGCTGGGGGACCCCGCTACACCGATAAACTCATCTTT. Translated, it gives CACDPAGGPRYTDKLIF.